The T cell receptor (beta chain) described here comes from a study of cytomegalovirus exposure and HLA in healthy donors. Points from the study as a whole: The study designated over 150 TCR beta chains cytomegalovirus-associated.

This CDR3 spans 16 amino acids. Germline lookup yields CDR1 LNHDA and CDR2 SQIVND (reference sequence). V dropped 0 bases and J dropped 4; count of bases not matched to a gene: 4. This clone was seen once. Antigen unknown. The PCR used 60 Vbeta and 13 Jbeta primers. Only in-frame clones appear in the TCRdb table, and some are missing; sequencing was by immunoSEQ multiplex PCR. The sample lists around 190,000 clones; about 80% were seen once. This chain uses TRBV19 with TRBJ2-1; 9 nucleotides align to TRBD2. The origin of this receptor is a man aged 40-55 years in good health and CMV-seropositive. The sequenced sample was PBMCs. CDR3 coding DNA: TGTGCCAGTAGTATAGAGGCTAGCGGGATATACAATGAGCAGTTCTTC. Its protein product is CASSIEASGIYNEQFF.